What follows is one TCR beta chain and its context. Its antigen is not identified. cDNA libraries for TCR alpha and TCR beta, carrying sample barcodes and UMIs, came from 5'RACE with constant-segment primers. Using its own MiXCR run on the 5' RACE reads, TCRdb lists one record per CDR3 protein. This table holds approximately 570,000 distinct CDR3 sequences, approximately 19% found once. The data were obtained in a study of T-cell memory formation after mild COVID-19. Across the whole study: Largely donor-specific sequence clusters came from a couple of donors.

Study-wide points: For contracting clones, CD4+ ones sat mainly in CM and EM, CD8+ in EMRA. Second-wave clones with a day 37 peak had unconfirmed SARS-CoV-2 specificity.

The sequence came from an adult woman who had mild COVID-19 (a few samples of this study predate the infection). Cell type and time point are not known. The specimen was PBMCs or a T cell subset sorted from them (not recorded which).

CDR3 in DNA: TGCGCCAGCAGCCAAGATGGGGCTTCCGAGCAGTACTTC. Translated, it gives CASSQDGASEQYF. This chain connects TRBV5-1 to TRBJ2-7; tentatively, D is TRBD1 (5 bases). This CDR3 comprises 13 residues. Trimming left V 4 bases short and J 6 bases short, with 14 bases between. Per the germline V gene, CDR1 is SGHRS and CDR2 is YFSETQ.